The 17 T cell receptor beta chains given below trace back to one sample, sequenced in a study of cytotoxic CD8 clonotypes in ibrutinib-treated CLL. The method was immunoSEQ multiplex PCR; TCRdb's version includes in-frame clones alone and lacks a portion of them. The sample shows about 140,000 clones, around 76% of them seen only once. The specimen comprised PBMCs, sampled after 24 months of ibrutinib treatment. The receptors here all came from a human donor with chronic lymphocytic leukemia.

The J gene is TRBJ2-3, the V gene TRBV7-8; TRBD2 matches 8 bases. V lost 8 bases, J lost 3 bases, and 7 bases stayed unmatched. The CDR3 is 14 amino acids. CDR1 is SGHVS and CDR2 is FQNEAQ in the germline V gene. The DNA for the CDR3 is TGTGCCAGCCGGGAGGGGCGGGGGACAGATACGCAGTATTTT. It yields the protein CASREGRGTDTQYF.

The count of this clone is one. This chain connects TRBV6-6 to TRBJ1-4; D might be TRBD1 (5 bases). The CDR3 has 15 amino acids. Germline CDR1 is MNHNY and CDR2 is SVGAGI (reference sequence). The V and J ends lost 0 bases and 8 bases respectively, with 13 bases between them. Here the CDR3 reads CASSYSIAGWEKLFF. In nucleotides, the CDR3 is TGTGCCAGCAGTTACTCGATAGCAGGGTGGGAAAAACTGTTTTTT.

J is TRBJ2-1 and V is TRBV30; 14 bases agree with TRBD2. This CDR3 region has 15 residues. Germline lookup yields CDR1 GTSNPN and CDR2 SVGIG (reference sequence). With 0 bases clipped from V and 8 bases from J, the junction kept 3 bases outside the gene matches. The CDR3 protein is CAWSVGTSGGDEQFF. CDR3 DNA sequence: TGTGCCTGGAGTGTGGGGACTAGCGGGGGCGATGAGCAGTTCTTC.

The V and J genes are TRBV7-2 and TRBJ2-1, with TRBD2 identical over 11 bases. Germline trimming cut 5 bases from V and 7 bases from J; bases unmatched to any gene: 7. Germline CDR1 is SGHTA and CDR2 is FQGNSA. The CDR3 extends over 15 amino acids. CDR3 protein: CASSPQLAGVNEQFF. In nucleotides, the CDR3 is TGTGCCAGCAGCCCGCAACTAGCGGGAGTTAATGAGCAGTTCTTC.

This clone was seen at least ten times. The chain uses TRBV7-3 and TRBJ2-5; D is possibly TRBD2 (7 bases). The CDR3 has 15 residues. CDR1 is SGHTA, CDR2 FQGTGA, per germline. The ends were cut back, 5 bases at V and 9 bases at J, with 22 bases in the middle. The CDR3 is CASSPAGDPRGPQYF. CDR3 bases: TGTGCCAGCAGCCCGGCGGGAGACCCGCGGGGGCCCCAGTACTTC.

This sequence joins TRBV29-1 and TRBJ2-5; 9 bases agree with TRBD1. The CDR3 runs 15 residues. Unmatched junction bases numbered 10, after V lost 7 bases and J lost 1 base. Germline-derived CDR1 and CDR2 are SQVTM and ANQGSEA. CDR3 in amino acids: CSATTGTGFQETQYF. The CDR3 bases are TGCAGCGCCACAACCGGGACAGGGTTCCAAGAGACCCAGTACTTC.

The rearrangement links TRBV12-5 to TRBJ2-7, with D uncertain. The V end lost 1 base, the J end lost 2 bases, and 12 bases lay between the germline ends. The CDR3 totals 15 residues. The V gene's germline CDR1 is LGHNT and CDR2 FRNRAP. The CDR3, as DNA: TGTGCTAGTGGTTTGGGTGCCGCCAATACCTACGAGCAGTACTTC. Protein product: CASGLGAANTYEQYF.

The rearrangement uses TRBV5-1 and TRBJ1-4; 9 nucleotides match TRBD1. The CDR3 length is 17 residues. Looked up from germline, CDR1 is SGHRS and CDR2 is YFSETQ. Unmatched junction bases numbered 10, after V lost 4 bases and J lost 3 bases. This CDR3 reads CASSPGQGQLANEKLFF. Written as DNA, the CDR3 is TGCGCCAGCAGCCCCGGACAGGGGCAATTGGCTAATGAAAAACTGTTTTTT.

J is TRBJ2-7 and V is TRBV6-6, with 7 nucleotides matching TRBD2. The CDR3 sequence is 15 residues long. J lost 6 bases, V lost 5 bases, and 13 bases had no gene match. Germline assignment: CDR1 MNHNY and CDR2 SVGAGI (reference sequence). CDR3 sequence: CASSPPGGAGIEQYF. In DNA form, the CDR3 reads TGTGCCAGCAGTCCCCCCGGTGGAGCGGGGATCGAGCAGTACTTC.

Written as DNA, the CDR3 is TGTGCCAGCAGTCCAGGGGCCTCTGGAAACACCATATATTTT. This codes for CASSPGASGNTIYF. The genes are TRBV27 and TRBJ1-3; D might be TRBD1 (6 bases). Trimming cost V 5 bases and J 0 bases, with 8 bases left between them. The CDR3 runs 14 residues. Germline lookup yields CDR1 MNHEY and CDR2 SMNVEV (reference sequence).

In this sample, this clone turned up a few times. This sequence joins TRBV7-3 and TRBJ1-2; maybe TRBD1 (6 bases). This CDR3 has 15 residues. CDR1 is SGHTA, CDR2 FQGTGA, per germline. V lost 4 bases to trimming and J lost 1 base, with 13 bases between them. The DNA for the CDR3 is TGTGCCAGCAGCTCCTCGACAGGCGATAACTATGGCTACACCTTC. It translates to CASSSSTGDNYGYTF.

J is TRBJ1-2 and V is TRBV19, with a weak D call TRBD1 (5 bases). The CDR3 totals 14 residues. V was shortened by 4 bases and J by 4 bases, with 13 bases between the two germline ends. Per the germline V gene, CDR1 is LNHDA and CDR2 is SQIVND (reference sequence). The CDR3 DNA reads TGTGCCAGTAGTACCGGACAAGACGCCTATGGCTACACCTTC. This encodes CASSTGQDAYGYTF.

The V gene is TRBV7-2, the J gene TRBJ1-2; unclear D gene. Germline V gene data show CDR1 as SGHTA and CDR2 as FQGNSA. The CDR3 spans 12 residues. V shed 1 base and J shed 3 bases, with 3 bases lying between them. The CDR3 region is CASSLVDYGYTF. CDR3 sequence (DNA): TGTGCCAGCAGCTTAGTTGACTATGGCTACACCTTC.

V and J are TRBV9 and TRBJ1-3, with D unclear. The CDR3 has 15 residues. Per the germline V gene, CDR1 is SGDLS and CDR2 is YYNGEE. The ends were cut back, 4 bases at V and 0 bases at J, with 11 bases in the middle. This CDR3 reads CASSTRASSGNTIYF. The CDR3 coding sequence is TGTGCCAGCAGCACCCGGGCGAGCTCTGGAAACACCATATATTTT.

The chain has TRBV7-9 and TRBJ1-4; 7 bases are a match to TRBD1. The CDR3 length is 15 residues. The germline V gene has CDR1 SEHNR and CDR2 FQNEAQ (reference sequence). The trim removed 4 bases at V and 4 bases at J, leaving 6 bases unmatched. The CDR3 loop is CASSSGTAFNEKLFF. CDR3 sequence (DNA): TGTGCCAGCAGCTCAGGGACAGCCTTTAATGAAAAACTGTTTTTT.

The CDR3 protein is CASSRGHGVGTEAFF. CDR3 DNA sequence: TGCGCCAGCAGCCGGGGACATGGGGTCGGGACTGAAGCTTTCTTT. The V gene is TRBV5-1, the J gene TRBJ1-1; a possible D gene is TRBD1 (6 bases). This CDR3 spans 15 amino acids. Trimming took 4 bases from V and 5 from J, leaving 18 bases between them. In germline, CDR1 is SGHRS, CDR2 YFSETQ.

V gene TRBV16 combines with J gene TRBJ2-7; D may be TRBD1 (5 bases). Trimming cost V 0 bases and J 7 bases, with 7 bases left between them. The CDR3 has 12 residues. The germline CDR1 and CDR2 sequences are KGHSY and FQNENV. CDR3 amino acids: CASSQSKGEQYF. In DNA, the CDR3 is TGTGCCAGCAGCCAATCGAAGGGGGAGCAGTACTTC.